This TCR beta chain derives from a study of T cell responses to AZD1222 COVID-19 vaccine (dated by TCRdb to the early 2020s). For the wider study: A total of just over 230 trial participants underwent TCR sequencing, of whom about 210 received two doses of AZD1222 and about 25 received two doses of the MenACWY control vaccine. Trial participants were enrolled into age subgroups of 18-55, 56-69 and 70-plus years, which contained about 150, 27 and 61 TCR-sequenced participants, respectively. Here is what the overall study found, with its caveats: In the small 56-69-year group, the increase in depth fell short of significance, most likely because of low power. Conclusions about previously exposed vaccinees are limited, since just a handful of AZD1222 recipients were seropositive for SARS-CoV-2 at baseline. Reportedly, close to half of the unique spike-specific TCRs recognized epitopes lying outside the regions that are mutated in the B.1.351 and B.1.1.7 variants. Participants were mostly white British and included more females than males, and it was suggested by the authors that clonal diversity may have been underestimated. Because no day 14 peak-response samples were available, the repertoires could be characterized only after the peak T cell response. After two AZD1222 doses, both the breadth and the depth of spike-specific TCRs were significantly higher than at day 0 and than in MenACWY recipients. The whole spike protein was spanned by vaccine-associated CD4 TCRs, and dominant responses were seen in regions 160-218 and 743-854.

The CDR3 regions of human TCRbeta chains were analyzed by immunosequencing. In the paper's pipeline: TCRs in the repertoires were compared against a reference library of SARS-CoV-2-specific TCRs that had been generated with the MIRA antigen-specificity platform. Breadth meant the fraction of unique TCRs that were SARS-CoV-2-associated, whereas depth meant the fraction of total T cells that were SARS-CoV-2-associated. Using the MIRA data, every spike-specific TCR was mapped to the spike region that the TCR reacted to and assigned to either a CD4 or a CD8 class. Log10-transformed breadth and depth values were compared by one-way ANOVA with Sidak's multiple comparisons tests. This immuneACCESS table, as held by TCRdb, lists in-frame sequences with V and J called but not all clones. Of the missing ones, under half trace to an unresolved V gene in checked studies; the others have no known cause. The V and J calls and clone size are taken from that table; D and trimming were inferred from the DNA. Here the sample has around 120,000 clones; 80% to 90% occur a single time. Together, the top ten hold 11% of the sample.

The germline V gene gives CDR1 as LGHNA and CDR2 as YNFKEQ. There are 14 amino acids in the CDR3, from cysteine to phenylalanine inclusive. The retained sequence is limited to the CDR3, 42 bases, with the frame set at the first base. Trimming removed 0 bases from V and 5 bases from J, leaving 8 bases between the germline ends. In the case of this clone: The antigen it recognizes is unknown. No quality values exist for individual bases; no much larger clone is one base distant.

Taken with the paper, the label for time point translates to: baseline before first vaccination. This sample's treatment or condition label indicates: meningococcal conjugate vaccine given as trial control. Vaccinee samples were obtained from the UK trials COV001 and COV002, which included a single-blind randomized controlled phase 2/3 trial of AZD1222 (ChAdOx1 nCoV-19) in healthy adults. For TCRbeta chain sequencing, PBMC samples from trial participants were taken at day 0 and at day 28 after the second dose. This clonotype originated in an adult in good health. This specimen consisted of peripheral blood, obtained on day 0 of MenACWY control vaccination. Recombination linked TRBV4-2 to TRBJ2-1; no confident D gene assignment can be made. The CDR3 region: CASSQEKGNNEQFF. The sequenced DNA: TGTGCCAGCAGCCAAGAGAAAGGGAACAATGAGCAGTTCTTC.